The next 14 T cell receptor beta chains were all read from a single sample in a study of vaccination effects on CD4 cells after COVID-19. Peptide-pool stimulation followed by sequencing identified expanded antigen-specific CD4+ clonotypes in the ViraFEST assay. With about 9 days of culture completed, CD4+ T cells were isolated. A positive SARS-CoV-2 PCR test fell between March and December 2020. No antigen is known for these receptors. Only in-frame clones appear in the TCRdb table, and some are missing; sequencing was by immunoSEQ multiplex PCR. The sample contains about 70,000 clones, roughly two thirds of which appear only once. Sequencing used CD4+ T cells from PBMCs cultured with HIV peptides, obtained before COVID-19 vaccination. Subset given: HIV-1 Nef peptide pool negative control/reference culture. All receptors come from a human donor who had a prior SARS-CoV-2 infection.

V is TRBV15 and J is TRBJ1-3, with D maybe TRBD1 (6 bases). Germline V gene data show CDR1 as LNHNV and CDR2 as YYDKDF (reference sequence). Between the trimmed V and J ends, which lost 2 bases and 2 bases, there was a span of 13 bases. This CDR3 is built from 16 residues. The CDR3: CATSRSGAGAGNTIYF. DNA for the CDR3: TGTGCCACCAGCAGAAGCGGTGCAGGGGCTGGAAACACCATATATTTT.

V is TRBV3-1 (or the pseudogene TRBV3-2) and J is TRBJ2-5; D is uncertain. With 7 bases removed from V and 3 bases from J, the gap between germline ends came to 12 bases. The CDR3 contains 13 residues. CDR1 and CDR2 (germline): LGHDT, YNNKEL (reference sequence). In nucleotides, the CDR3 is TGTGCCAGCACCGAAAATATGGAAGAGACCCAGTACTTC. Encoded protein: CASTENMEETQYF.

The chain joins TRBV4-1 to TRBJ2-3; D unresolved. Germline V CDR1 and CDR2: MGHRA, YSYEKL. Deletions cut 2 bases from V and 4 bases from J, with 10 bases between. This CDR3 contains 14 residues. CDR3 sequence reads: CASSQMVWADTQYF. The CDR3 DNA sequence: TGCGCCAGCAGCCAAATGGTCTGGGCAGATACGCAGTATTTT.

The chain joins TRBV6-5 to TRBJ2-1; D is perhaps TRBD2 (6 bases). The CDR3 sequence is 13 residues long. From germline, CDR1 is MNHEY and CDR2 SVGAGI. V was trimmed by 6 bases and J by 6 bases, leaving 12 bases between them. CDR3 protein: CASRLAGVNEQFF. The DNA of the CDR3 is TGTGCCAGCAGACTAGCTGGGGTCAATGAGCAGTTCTTC.

The chain combines TRBV30 with TRBJ2-7; 13 bases line up with TRBD2. This CDR3 is 15 amino acids long. Trimming at V came to 8 bases and at J to 2 bases, leaving 9 bases not matched to a gene. Germline CDR1 and CDR2: GTSNPN and SVGIG (reference sequence). The CDR3 nucleotides read TGTGCCCGATCCGGGACTAGCGGGACCCCCTACGAGCAGTACTTC. This sequence encodes CARSGTSGTPYEQYF.

The chain uses TRBV5-1 and TRBJ1-1; D may be TRBD1 (5 bases). V was clipped by 4 bases and J by 4 bases, with 14 bases between them. Germline CDR1 is SGHRS and CDR2 is YFSETQ. The CDR3 contains 14 residues. CDR3 nucleotides: TGCGCCAGCAGCCCCCAGGGTACGGGCACTGAAGCTTTCTTT. It codes for CASSPQGTGTEAFF. Full variable domain (remainder filled in from reference TRBV5-1 and TRBJ1-1): KAGVTQTPRYLIKTRGQQVTLSCSPISGHRSVSWYQQTPGQGLQFLFEYFSETQRNKGNFPGRFSGRQFSNSRSEMNVSTLELGDSALYLCASSPQGTGTEAFFGQGTRLTVV.

The chain combines TRBV7-8 with TRBJ2-2, with D tentatively TRBD1 (5 bases). CDR1 is SGHVS, CDR2 FQNEAQ, per germline. Trimming cost V 4 bases and J 5 bases, with 17 bases left between them. The length of the CDR3 is 16 residues. CDR3 loop: CASSWQGDSRTGELFF. In DNA, the CDR3 is TGTGCCAGCAGCTGGCAGGGTGATTCGAGGACCGGGGAGCTGTTTTTT.

V usage is TRBV7-6 and J usage is TRBJ2-2; D not resolved. Germline-derived CDR1 and CDR2 are SGHVS and FNYEAQ. The ends were cut back, 1 base at V and 0 bases at J, with 12 bases in the middle. The CDR3 loop spans 17 amino acids. The DNA of the CDR3 is TGTGCCAGCAGCTTAGTAGAGACTCACGCGAACACCGGGGAGCTGTTTTTT. The encoded protein is CASSLVETHANTGELFF.

The chain carries TRBV4-3 and TRBJ2-7; D unresolved. V was cut by 1 base and J by 1 base, with 5 bases left in between. This CDR3 is 13 amino acids long. The germline CDR1 and CDR2 sequences are LGHNA and YSLEER. The chain's CDR3 is CASSQAESYEQYF. DNA for the CDR3: TGCGCCAGCAGCCAAGCGGAATCCTACGAGCAGTACTTC.

This chain connects TRBV5-6 to TRBJ1-2; TRBD1 might be the D (5 bases). Germline CDR1 reads SGHDT; CDR2 reads YYEEEE. V lost 0 bases and J lost 8, with 20 bases in between. This CDR3 region has 16 residues. This CDR3 reads CASSLDFRGEVEGYTF. CDR3 nucleotides: TGTGCCAGCAGCTTGGACTTTAGAGGGGAAGTGGAGGGCTACACCTTC.

This clone came up a few times. This chain uses TRBV27 with TRBJ1-6, with TRBD1 matching 7 bases. The CDR3 has 13 amino acids. V was pared by 5 bases and J by 8 bases, with 3 bases of the junction left unmatched. Germline values: CDR1 MNHEY, CDR2 SMNVEV (reference sequence). The CDR3 here is CASSNTGDSPLHF. The CDR3 DNA is TGTGCCAGCAGTAACACAGGGGATTCACCCCTCCACTTT.

This chain uses TRBV7-2 with TRBJ2-7; D not resolved. CDR3 size: 18 residues. Trimming removed 2 bases at V and 5 bases at J, with 25 bases between. The germline V gene encodes CDR1 SGHTA and CDR2 FQGNSA. CDR3 amino acids: CASSLLITSSGAGDEQYF. The CDR3 DNA is TGTGCCAGCAGCTTATTGATTACGAGCTCCGGTGCAGGAGACGAGCAGTACTTC. The full variable domain, completed using reference TRBV7-2 and TRBJ2-7, is GAGVSQSPSNKVTEKGKDVELRCDPISGHTALYWYRQSLGQGLEFLIYFQGNSAPDKSGLPSDRFSAERTGGSVSTLTIQRTQQEDSAVYLCASSLLITSSGAGDEQYFGPGTRLTVT.

The rearrangement links TRBV3-1 (or the pseudogene TRBV3-2) to TRBJ2-3; D is undetermined. The CDR3 extends over 13 amino acids. Germline loops: CDR1 LGHDT, CDR2 YNNKEL (reference sequence). Trimming removed 0 bases from V and 7 bases from J, with 8 bases in between. This CDR3 reads CASSQDLGNTQYF. The DNA for the CDR3 is TGTGCCAGCAGCCAAGATTTGGGAAATACGCAGTATTTT.

The CDR3: CASSSREAGELFF. CDR3 coding DNA: TGTGCCAGCAGTTCCCGGGAGGCCGGGGAGCTGTTTTTT. The rearrangement uses TRBV27 and TRBJ2-2; TRBD2 agrees at 7 bases. CDR1 is MNHEY, CDR2 SMNVEV, per germline (reference sequence). V shed 4 bases and J 6 bases; nucleotides not matched to a gene: 2. The CDR3 runs 13 residues.